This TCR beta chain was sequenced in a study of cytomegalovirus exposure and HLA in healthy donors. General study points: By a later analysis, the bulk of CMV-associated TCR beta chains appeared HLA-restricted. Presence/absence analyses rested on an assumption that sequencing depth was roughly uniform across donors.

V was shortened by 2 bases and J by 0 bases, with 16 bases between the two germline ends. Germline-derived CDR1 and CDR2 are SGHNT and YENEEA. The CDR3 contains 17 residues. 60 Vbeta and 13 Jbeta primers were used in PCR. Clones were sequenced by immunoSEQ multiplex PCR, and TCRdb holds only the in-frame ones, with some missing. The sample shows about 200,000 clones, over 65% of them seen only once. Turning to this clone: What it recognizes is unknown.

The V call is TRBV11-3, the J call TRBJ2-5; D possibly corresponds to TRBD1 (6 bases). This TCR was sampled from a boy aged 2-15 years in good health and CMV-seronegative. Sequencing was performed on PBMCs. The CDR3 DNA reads TGTGCCAGCAGCTTACCGAACAGGGATACGTACCAAGAGACCCAGTACTTC. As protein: CASSLPNRDTYQETQYF.